This T cell receptor (beta chain) is drawn from a study of Tregs in tolerant kidney transplant recipients. Broader study findings: Findings come from small patient numbers and require larger validation.

Unstimulated Tregs (CD4+CD25+CD127-) and CD4+CD25- non-Tregs were sorted from PBMCs. An overnight rest at 37°C with about 200 IU/ml IL-2 preceded regulatory T cell sorting from thawed PBMCs. The assay was immunoSEQ multiplex PCR, and TCRdb's table has in-frame clones only and misses some. This sample has 50,000 or so clones, with about 89% found just once. The V and J ends lost 0 bases and 5 bases respectively, with 6 bases between them. There are 13 residues in the CDR3. The germline V gene has CDR1 SGHRS and CDR2 YFSETQ. As concerns this clone: Its antigen is as yet unknown.

The genes are TRBV5-1 and TRBJ1-5; no clear D gene. Sequencing was carried out using Tregs from blood. This TCR was recovered from a human donor in good health. The CDR3 spells CASSLDSDQPQHF. In nucleotides, the CDR3 is TGCGCCAGCAGCTTGGACTCGGATCAGCCCCAGCATTTT.